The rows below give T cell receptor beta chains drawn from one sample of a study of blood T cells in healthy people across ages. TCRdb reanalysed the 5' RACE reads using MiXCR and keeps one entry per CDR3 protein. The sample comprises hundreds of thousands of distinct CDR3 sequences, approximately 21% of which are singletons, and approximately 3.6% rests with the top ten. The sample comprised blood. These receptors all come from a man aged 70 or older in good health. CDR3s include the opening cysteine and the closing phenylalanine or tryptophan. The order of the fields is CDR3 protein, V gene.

CDR3 protein: CASSLGLAGEVEQFF
V gene: TRBV7-2

CDR3 protein: CSVAVRSSYEQYF
V gene: TRBV20-1

CDR3 protein: CAISSRADTQYF
V gene: TRBV10-3

CDR3 protein: CASSQRVTGNNEQFF
V gene: TRBV2

CDR3 protein: CASSERLDRGYNEQFF
V gene: TRBV6-1

CDR3 protein: CSVGPPAQETQYF
V gene: TRBV29-1

CDR3 protein: CASSLTVGEKLFF
V gene: TRBV7-9

CDR3 protein: CSVQAGTAYEQYF
V gene: TRBV29-1

CDR3 protein: CASSFDRVDSPLHF
V gene: TRBV12-3/TRBV12-4

CDR3 protein: CSARVDRQPSKNIQYF
V gene: TRBV20-1

CDR3 protein: CASRTGGLAGDTQYF
V gene: TRBV2

CDR3 protein: CAISETGHLHEQYF
V gene: TRBV10-3

CDR3 protein: CASSRTGDYEQYF
V gene: TRBV5-5

CDR3 protein: CASSLEGTVAGYTF
V gene: TRBV12-3/TRBV12-4

CDR3 protein: CASSRSGSSFYNEQFF
V gene: TRBV14

CDR3 protein: CSAREDRTYGYTF
V gene: TRBV20-1

CDR3 protein: CASSQARDYYEQYF
V gene: TRBV14

CDR3 protein: CAWSGTGGLSTNEKLFF
V gene: TRBV30

CDR3 protein: CASSLRTSGRRDEQFF
V gene: TRBV5-1

CDR3 protein: CASSYSPSGSSGELFF
V gene: TRBV6-2/TRBV6-3

CDR3 protein: CASSLTGQRTDTQYF
V gene: TRBV5-1

CDR3 protein: CASSEFGKTYEQYF
V gene: TRBV10-2

CDR3 protein: CASSTSGTQNSASFF
V gene: TRBV7-9

CDR3 protein: CASSLTGAEIYSPLHF
V gene: TRBV5-6

CDR3 protein: CASSSGVYEQYF
V gene: TRBV7-2

CDR3 protein: CASSSDRPNTGAFF
V gene: TRBV6-6

CDR3 protein: CASSLELSTDTQYF
V gene: TRBV7-9

CDR3 protein: CASSFRATETRNSPLHF
V gene: TRBV27

CDR3 protein: CSANRDYKETQYF
V gene: TRBV20-1

CDR3 protein: CASSGVRDTLASGELFF
V gene: TRBV9

CDR3 protein: CASSLSPLISEQFF
V gene: TRBV7-3

CDR3 protein: CASSQSAGNYGYTF
V gene: TRBV16

CDR3 protein: CSARVANLETQYF
V gene: TRBV20-1